This T cell receptor (beta chain) appears in the sequencing data of a study of T cells in localized non-small cell lung cancer. V dropped 6 bases and J dropped 2; count of bases not matched to a gene: 15. The length of the CDR3 is 18 residues. CDR1 SNHLY and CDR2 FYNNEI come from the germline V gene. Study-level findings and limits: Maximal T cell clonality occurred in uninvolved adjacent lung, with tumor ranking below it. Higher blood T cell density went with longer overall survival. Adjacent lung had a median roughly 53 of the 100 largest tumor clones.

On this clone: Its antigen remains unidentified.

Some clones are missing from TCRdb's copy, which holds only in-frame ones; the method was immunoSEQ multiplex PCR. The sample includes 1,500 to 2,000 clones, 22% of them seen just once. The source is a male donor at least 60 years old with stage I lung adenocarcinoma. The sequencing used lung tumor tissue, collected before any cancer treatment. This chain links TRBV2 with TRBJ1-3; 8 bases agree with TRBD1. The CDR3 region has the DNA TGTGCCAGCAGCGTAGGACAGGGCACGGGCCTCCCTGGAAACACCATATATTTT. Protein sequence: CASSVGQGTGLPGNTIYF.